This T cell receptor (beta chain) was profiled in a study of graft-versus-host responses after intestinal transplantation (dated by TCRdb to the early 2020s). Notes on the research overall: The transplants that recipients received were multivisceral, liver-intestinal, or isolated intestinal. Every recipient was given anti-thymocyte globulin induction, then maintenance tacrolimus and steroids for approximately 3 years. Graft-versus-host and host-versus-graft alloreactive T cell clones were tracked in the graft, circulation and bone marrow after intestinal transplantation using bulk TCR-beta CDR3 sequencing. Alloreactive clones were identified by sequencing pre-transplant mixed lymphocyte reaction products and comparing them with unstimulated pre-transplant donor and recipient T cells. A cohort of 24 intestinal transplant recipients, including one retransplant, was enrolled, and a few patients lacking pretransplant specimens were excluded. Donor T cell macrochimerism was defined as a peak of at least 4% donor T cells among recipient peripheral blood mononuclear cells. Instead of going to the commercial service, samples from a few later patients were sequenced in-house on an Illumina MiSeq and processed with MiXCR. Findings and caveats that apply to the study as a whole: GvH clones turned up in recipient bone marrow, with some appearing earlier in ileal mucosa or blood, a pattern consistent with an intestinal mucosal origin. Patients with donor T cell macrochimerism had high GvH to HvG T cell clonal ratios in their allografts. Early after transplant, peak levels of circulating GvH clones were associated with declines in HvG clones. Conclusions were limited by the relatively low number and heterogeneity of intestinal transplant patients.

Library preparation was by the immunoSEQ multiplex PCR assay. High-throughput TCR-beta CDR3 sequencing of genomic DNA from most patients was performed by Adaptive Biotechnologies. In the original analysis: Adaptive's ImmunoSEQ software supplied the TCR sequencing data for 15 to 20 patients, while MiXCR and VDJtools were used to process three other patients. CDR3 nucleotide sequences shared by donor and recipient were removed because the origin of these sequences could not be assigned. To count as alloreactive, a clone needed at least 2-fold expansion over unstimulated cells and a minimum CFSE-low frequency of 0.002% (template counts) or 0.001% (read counts). Clones detected in sequenced pre-transplant spleen, lymph node, or MLR CFSE-low populations of the donor or recipient were defined as mappable. Cumulative frequency of alloreactive clones was calculated as a percentage of all sequences weighted by copy number. TCRdb stores this immuneACCESS table with in-frame sequences only. Part of the clones is absent; in the studies checked, under half of the shortfall reflects unresolved V genes, and no reason is known for the rest. The DNA gave D and trimming, while V, J and clone size come from that table. The sample yields roughly 70,000 clones; more than 90% were counted once. 6.5% to 8% of the sample is in the top ten clones.

Bone marrow was aspirated after transplant from the posterior iliac crest or another site chosen by the physician. V loses 8 bases, J loses 5 bases, and the germline ends lie 18 bases apart. The CDR3 covers 14 residues, taking in both the cysteine and the phenylalanine. The kept DNA is CDR3 alone, 42 bases in frame from the first base. CDR1 and CDR2, looked up from the germline V gene (reference sequence), are MNHEY and SMNVEV. To note about this clone: What antigen it recognizes has not been identified. No much larger clone is present one base from it, and per-base qualities are unavailable.

The specimen comprised bone marrow, sampled approximately 740 days after intestinal transplantation. The receptor was derived from a human patient who received an intestinal transplant, so some T cells may come from the graft donor. The chain was built from TRBV27 and TRBJ2-5, and TRBD1 may be the D gene, going by 5 matching bases. The DNA sequence is TGTGCCAGCGGGGTAGACAGTTCGCAGGAGACCCAGTACTTC. Its translation reads: CASGVDSSQETQYF.